This note documents a single T cell receptor (beta chain) sequence. This sample was taken from a study of control samples from healthy donors and cancer patients. The ends were cut back, 6 bases at V and 5 bases at J, with 14 bases in the middle. The germline V gene encodes CDR1 MNHEY and CDR2 SMNVEV (reference sequence). This CDR3 has 14 residues. The protocol was immunoSEQ multiplex PCR, while the TCRdb copy is restricted to in-frame clones and leaves out a portion. Of fewer than 40,000 clones listed, approximately 94% are singletons. The rearrangement joins TRBV27 to TRBJ1-5, with D unclear. The sample was PBMCs. The receptor comes from a man aged 35 to 55 with colorectal cancer. The CDR3 DNA follows: TGTGCCAGCAGATTGCGGACTGACTATCAGCCCCAGCATTTT. Amino acid sequence: CASRLRTDYQPQHF.